This TCR beta chain stems from a study of neurological immune-mediated disorders. The CDR3 spans 15 residues. V lost 5 bases and J 1 base, leaving 14 bases between the germline ends. This clonotype was observed at least ten times. The authors made cDNA by 5'RACE with 10-nucleotide random UMIs. TCRdb re-analysed the 5' RACE reads in MiXCR, keeping a single row per CDR3 protein. The data contain about 24,000 distinct CDR3 sequences, 13% of them singletons. Material: PBMCs. The sequence was obtained from a woman in her forties with HTLV-1-associated myelopathy (HAM/TSP). The rearrangement links TRBV12-3 or TRBV12-4 to TRBJ1-1, with no clear D. The CDR3: CASSPLGGANTEAFF. For the CDR3, the DNA is TGTGCCAGCAGTCCCCTGGGAGGAGCGAACACTGAAGCTTTCTTT.